This T cell receptor (beta chain) was documented in a study of regulatory T cells in long-lasting Graves disease. Assembly of TCR beta libraries relied on iRepertoire HTBI primers together with Arm-PCR of CDR3 regions. TCRdb re-analysed the multiplex PCR reads in MiXCR, keeping a single row per CDR3 protein. The top ten hold about a sixth of the sample, which has more than 350,000 distinct CDR3 sequences, 14% to 15% seen once. Ten or more counts support this clonotype. Germline lookup yields CDR1 LGHDT and CDR2 YNNKEL (reference sequence). This CDR3 is 13 amino acids long. The ends were cut back, 4 bases at V and 3 bases at J, with 9 bases in the middle. The time point denotes: newly diagnosed GD, antithyroid drugs for less than 3 months. PBMCs provided the RNA from which the TCR library was made. These same records also appear under a second study, on T cells in Graves' hyperthyroidism and ophthalmopathy. That work contributes: Peripheral blood also featured most of the thyroid clonotypes expanded above 0.001.

The source was peripheral blood mononuclear cells (PBMCs), collected at new diagnosis, from a patient treated with antithyroid drugs. The source is a woman in her twenties or thirties with Graves disease. The chain is built from TRBV3-1 and TRBJ1-1; unclear D gene. Written as DNA, the CDR3 is TGTGCCAGCAGCCGTCTAGGATACACTGAAGCTTTCTTT. It codes for CASSRLGYTEAFF. The full variable domain, its missing parts supplied by reference TRBV3-1 and TRBJ1-1, is DTAVSQTPKYLVTQMGNDKSIKCEQNLGHDTMYWYKQDSKKFLKIMFSYNNKELIINETVPNRFSPKSPDKAHLNLHINSLELGDSAVYFCASSRLGYTEAFFGQGTRLTVV.